The 21 T cell receptor beta chains given below trace back to one sample, sequenced in a study of cytomegalovirus exposure and HLA in healthy donors. It was with 60 Vbeta and 13 Jbeta primers that the PCR ran. Data came from immunoSEQ multiplex PCR; TCRdb stores just in-frame clones and leaves some out. The table includes more than 100,000 clones, 87% detected once. Material: PBMCs. These receptors originate from a young woman in good health and CMV-seronegative.

The rearrangement links TRBV5-5 to TRBJ2-7, with D perhaps matching TRBD2 (7 bases). V was trimmed by 0 bases and J by 6 bases, leaving 16 bases between them. CDR3 length: 15 residues. Per germline, CDR1 SGHKS and CDR2 YYEKEE (reference sequence). CDR3 region: CASSLVRQGGGEQYF. The CDR3 bases are TGTGCCAGCAGCTTGGTACGTCAGGGAGGGGGCGAGCAGTACTTC.

The chain couples TRBV4-1 to TRBJ1-5; TRBD1 matches at 9 bases. The V segment lost 1 base and the J segment 5 bases; nucleotides outside the gene matches: 6. Germline CDR1 is MGHRA and CDR2 is YSYEKL. The CDR3 spans 16 residues. The CDR3 nucleotides read TGCGCCAGCAGCCAAGCGACAGGGGGTCCGGATCAGCCCCAGCATTTT. This sequence encodes CASSQATGGPDQPQHF.

The V call is TRBV6-1, the J call TRBJ2-7; 11 positions match TRBD2. Germline V gene data show CDR1 as MNHNS and CDR2 as SASEGT. The CDR3 covers 14 residues. V shed 5 bases, J shed 0 bases, and the junction held 0 bases outside the gene matches. CDR3 sequence reads: CASSTSGGSYEQYF. The CDR3 DNA reads as TGTGCCAGCAGTACTAGCGGGGGCTCCTACGAGCAGTACTTC.

The V and J genes are TRBV28 and TRBJ1-2, with D unclear. The CDR3 sequence is 13 residues long. The ends were cut back, 2 bases at V and 4 bases at J, with 8 bases in the middle. Per the germline V gene, CDR1 is MDHEN and CDR2 is SYDVKM. This CDR3 is CASSLRSSYGYTF. In DNA, the CDR3 is TGTGCCAGCAGTTTAAGGAGTAGCTATGGCTACACCTTC.

This clone was seen a single time. The chain is built from TRBV10-3 and TRBJ1-1; D is possibly TRBD1 (5 bases). Germline V gene data show CDR1 as ENHRY and CDR2 as SYGVKD. V was shortened by 7 bases and J by 2 bases, with 11 bases between the two germline ends. CDR3 length: 13 residues. Here the CDR3 DNA reads TGTGCCATCAAACGGACACCTAACACTGAAGCTTTCTTT. This encodes CAIKRTPNTEAFF.

J is TRBJ2-5 and V is TRBV10-1; 8 positions match TRBD2. Germline CDR1 and CDR2: WNHNN and SYGVQD (reference sequence). The ends lost 4 bases at V and 5 bases at J; junction bases unmatched: 12. This CDR3 spans 16 amino acids. This chain's CDR3 is CASSVRSGSLVETQYF. In DNA, the CDR3 is TGCGCCAGCAGTGTTCGGAGCGGGAGTTTAGTGGAGACCCAGTACTTC.

The chain has TRBV6-5 and TRBJ1-6; maybe TRBD1 (5 bases). CDR1 MNHEY and CDR2 SVGAGI come from the germline V gene. V was clipped by 2 bases and J by 6 bases, with 8 bases between them. CDR3 size: 14 residues. The CDR3 sequence is CASSYRTINSPLHF. Written as DNA, the CDR3 is TGTGCCAGCAGTTACCGGACAATTAATTCACCCCTCCACTTT.

The chain has TRBV4-3 and TRBJ2-3, with 8 bases identical to TRBD2. The CDR3 covers 16 residues. V lost 1 base to trimming and J lost 0 bases; unmatched junction nucleotides: 3. Germline V lookup: CDR1 LGHNA, CDR2 YSLEER. CDR3 in amino acids: CASSQALAGSTDTQYF. The CDR3 DNA follows: TGCGCCAGCAGCCAAGCGCTAGCGGGCAGCACAGATACGCAGTATTTT.

The genes are TRBV7-2 and TRBJ2-5; TRBD2 is a possible D gene (7 bases). CDR1 is SGHTA and CDR2 is FQGNSA in the germline V gene. Trimming removed 5 bases from V and 4 bases from J, with 17 bases in between. The CDR3 length is 15 residues. The CDR3 sequence is CASSRRGPSGETQYF. DNA of the CDR3: TGTGCCAGCAGCCGACGGGGGCCTAGCGGAGAGACCCAGTACTTC.

This chain uses TRBV2 with TRBJ1-1; D unclear. In germline, CDR1 is SNHLY, CDR2 FYNNEI. The CDR3 spans 15 residues. V shed 4 bases and J shed 4 bases, with 16 bases lying between them. The CDR3 loop is CASSVYGLSGTEAFF. The CDR3 DNA sequence: TGTGCCAGCAGTGTGTATGGGTTGTCGGGCACTGAAGCTTTCTTT. Looking up the rest from reference TRBV2 and TRBJ1-1 gives the full variable domain: EPEVTQTPSHQVTQMGQEVILRCVPISNHLYFYWYRQILGQKVEFLVSFYNNEISEKSEIFDDQFSVERPDGSNFTLKIRSTKLEDSAMYFCASSVYGLSGTEAFFGQGTRLTVV.

This sequence joins TRBV5-1 and TRBJ2-3; TRBD2 aligns across 8 bases. V lost 3 bases and J lost 3; bases outside the gene matches: 12. The germline V gene has CDR1 SGHRS and CDR2 YFSETQ. The CDR3 is 17 residues long. The CDR3 here is CASSSFQSGGLTDTQYF. The CDR3 nucleotides are TGCGCCAGCAGCTCTTTTCAATCGGGGGGGCTGACAGATACGCAGTATTTT. Full variable domain (remainder filled in from reference TRBV5-1 and TRBJ2-3): KAGVTQTPRYLIKTRGQQVTLSCSPISGHRSVSWYQQTPGQGLQFLFEYFSETQRNKGNFPGRFSGRQFSNSRSEMNVSTLELGDSALYLCASSSFQSGGLTDTQYFGPGTRLTVL.

The chain links TRBV5-1 to TRBJ2-3; 9 nucleotides line up with TRBD2. Losses at the gene ends were 2 bases for V and 14 bases for J; bases not matched to a gene: 9. Germline V gene lookup returns CDR1 SGHRS and CDR2 YFSETQ. This CDR3 comprises 13 residues. The CDR3 protein is CASSFVPAGGVYF. The CDR3 coding sequence is TGCGCCAGCAGCTTTGTACCGGCGGGGGGGGTGTATTTT.

The chain carries TRBV7-8 and TRBJ1-1, with 11 positions matching TRBD1. Looked up from germline, CDR1 is SGHVS and CDR2 is FQNEAQ. This CDR3 region has 22 residues. Losses at the gene ends were 0 bases for V and 0 bases for J; bases not matched to a gene: 18. CDR3 loop: CASSLALLGQGAVGGVNTEAFF. In DNA form, the CDR3 reads TGTGCCAGCAGCTTAGCTTTACTTGGACAGGGGGCCGTTGGAGGGGTGAACACTGAAGCTTTCTTT.

The V and J genes are TRBV7-2 and TRBJ1-5; 9 positions match TRBD1. V was clipped by 4 bases and J by 5 bases; unmatched bases: 3. The germline V gene encodes CDR1 SGHTA and CDR2 FQGNSA. CDR3 length: 14 residues. The CDR3 sequence: CASSSGQGYQPQHF. The DNA of the CDR3 is TGTGCCAGCAGCTCGGGACAGGGATATCAGCCCCAGCATTTT.

The V and J genes are TRBV5-1 and TRBJ2-7; 8 positions match TRBD2. This CDR3 is 14 amino acids long. J gave up 3 bases and V 0 bases, and 2 bases lay outside the gene matches. CDR1 and CDR2 from the germline V gene are SGHRS and YFSETQ. As DNA, the CDR3 is TGCGCCAGCAGCTTGGACGGGGGGGACTACGAGCAGTACTTC. This translates into CASSLDGGDYEQYF.

The V call is TRBV7-9, the J call TRBJ1-6, with 12 bases fitting TRBD1. V shed 5 bases and J 13 bases; nucleotides not matched to a gene: 6. Germline V gene data show CDR1 as SEHNR and CDR2 as FQNEAQ (reference sequence). The CDR3 is 14 amino acids. As DNA, the CDR3 is TGTGCCAGCAGCCGGGACAGGGGGCAGGATCCCCTCCACTTT. Translated: CASSRDRGQDPLHF.

The J gene is TRBJ2-3, the V gene TRBV2; 9 nucleotides align to TRBD2. Germline V gives CDR1 SNHLY, CDR2 FYNNEI. The CDR3 consists of 17 residues. With V trimmed by 2 bases and J by 0 bases, 6 bases remained unmatched. The CDR3 sequence is CASSELSSGASTDTQYF. The DNA for the CDR3 is TGTGCCAGCAGTGAATTATCTAGCGGGGCTAGCACAGATACGCAGTATTTT.

The J gene is TRBJ1-1, the V gene TRBV18; TRBD1 is a possible D gene (6 bases). The germline gives CDR1 KGHSH, CDR2 LQKENI. The ends were cut back, 4 bases at V and 1 base at J, with 10 bases in the middle. CDR3 size: 14 residues. The CDR3 spells CASSRDTRNTEAFF. The CDR3 region has the DNA TGTGCCAGCTCACGGGACACAAGGAACACTGAAGCTTTCTTT.

The rearrangement uses TRBV19 and TRBJ1-1, with 10 bases fitting TRBD1. The ends lost 5 bases at V and 2 bases at J; junction bases unmatched: 11. Germline loops: CDR1 LNHDA, CDR2 SQIVND (reference sequence). The CDR3 contains 17 residues. CDR3 sequence (DNA): TGTGCCAGTAGTCTCACGGGACAGGGGCGGCGTAACACTGAAGCTTTCTTT. This translates into CASSLTGQGRRNTEAFF.

The J gene is TRBJ2-7, the V gene TRBV28; D perhaps matches TRBD2 (5 bases). With 3 bases removed from V and 9 bases from J, the gap between germline ends came to 12 bases. This CDR3 is 12 amino acids long. Germline V gene sequence: CDR1 MDHEN, CDR2 SYDVKM. CDR3 coding DNA: TGTGCCAGCAGTTTTGGGAGCGAGGGGCAGTACTTC. Translation: CASSFGSEGQYF.

This rearrangement joins TRBV28 to TRBJ1-2, with 9 bases matching TRBD1. CDR3 length: 13 amino acids. Trimming removed 7 bases from V and 8 bases from J; junction bases left unmatched: 8. Looked up from germline, CDR1 is MDHEN and CDR2 is SYDVKM. CDR3 nucleotide sequence: TGTGCCAGCACCCAACAGGGGGCGAGGGGCTACACCTTC. Its protein is CASTQQGARGYTF.